The 23 T cell receptor beta chains presented below share a single source sample, sequenced in a study of memory CD4+ T cells and cytomegalovirus serostatus. Here immunoSEQ multiplex PCR was the method, and the copy in TCRdb shows in-frame clones only, minus some. This table has some 48,000 clones, around 80% appearing once. Single viable CD3+CD4+CD8-CD45RO+ cells were sorted as the memory CD4+ T cells. Sequenced input: memory CD4+ T cells from blood. Source of these receptors: an adult in good health and CMV-seronegative.

V is TRBV28 and J is TRBJ2-7, with D unresolved. The CDR3 consists of 11 residues. Between the trimmed V and J ends, which lost 3 bases and 4 bases, there was a span of 4 bases. CDR1 is MDHEN and CDR2 is SYDVKM in the germline V gene. In nucleotides, the CDR3 is TGTGCCAGCAGTTTTAAATACGAGCAGTACTTC. Its translation is CASSFKYEQYF.

The gene calls are TRBV5-1 and TRBJ1-1, with 9 bases matching TRBD1. The CDR3 has 17 amino acids. The germline CDR1 and CDR2 sequences are SGHRS and YFSETQ. V shed 0 bases and J 5 bases; nucleotides not matched to a gene: 11. CDR3 coding DNA: TGCGCCAGCAGCTTGGGAGGGACAGGGAGTTCTTGGACTGAAGCTTTCTTT. This codes for CASSLGGTGSSWTEAFF.

In its sample, this clone was seen a few times. The chain's CDR3 is CASSIAGAANYGYTF. CDR3 coding DNA: TGTGCCAGTAGTATAGCAGGGGCTGCTAACTATGGCTACACCTTC. The chain recombines TRBV19 with TRBJ1-2; tentatively, D is TRBD1 (6 bases). CDR3 length: 15 amino acids. Germline V gives CDR1 LNHDA, CDR2 SQIVND (reference sequence). Trimming stripped 1 base from V and 0 bases from J, with 9 bases between.

V and J are TRBV28 and TRBJ2-1; D is uncertain. The germline V gene encodes CDR1 MDHEN and CDR2 SYDVKM. This CDR3 region has 15 residues. V lost 3 bases and J lost 4, with 13 bases in between. In nucleotides, the CDR3 is TGTGCCAGCAGTTTCGGAGCACCAGAATACAATGAGCAGTTCTTC. Its translation: CASSFGAPEYNEQFF.

The chain employs TRBV27 and TRBJ2-1, with 7 bases fitting TRBD2. This CDR3 is 15 amino acids long. With V trimmed by 5 bases and J by 7 bases, 11 bases remained unmatched. Germline V gene lookup returns CDR1 MNHEY and CDR2 SMNVEV (reference sequence). DNA of the CDR3: TGTGCCAGCAGTCTCCGGACTAGGGTACGGAATGAGCAGTTCTTC. Its protein product is CASSLRTRVRNEQFF.

This clone was observed a few times. The V and J genes are TRBV4-1 and TRBJ2-1, with D possibly TRBD2 on 6 matching bases. Between the trimmed V and J ends, which lost 3 bases and 5 bases, there was a span of 17 bases. The germline V gene has CDR1 MGHRA and CDR2 YSYEKL. CDR3 length equals 16 residues. CDR3 DNA sequence: TGCGCCAGCAGCCAGATAGACATGGGACTTCACAATGAGCAGTTCTTC. The encoded protein is CASSQIDMGLHNEQFF.

The chain employs TRBV11-2 and TRBJ2-5, with TRBD1 matching over 8 bases. The CDR3 contains 14 residues. Germline CDR1 is SGHAT and CDR2 is FQNNGV. J lost 4 bases, V lost 5 bases, and 6 bases had no gene match. The CDR3, as DNA: TGTGCCAGCAGCCCAGGACAGGGAAGAGAGACCCAGTACTTC. It codes for CASSPGQGRETQYF.

The chain joins TRBV10-3 to TRBJ1-5; TRBD1 matches at 7 bases. J gave up 6 bases and V 10 bases, and 9 bases lay outside the gene matches. Germline-derived CDR1 and CDR2 are ENHRY and SYGVKD. The CDR3 length is 13 residues. CDR3 amino acids: CATKDRDTQPQHF. In nucleotides, the CDR3 is TGTGCCACCAAAGACAGGGACACTCAGCCCCAGCATTTT.

This clone was seen more than once but under ten times. The chain employs TRBV5-8 and TRBJ1-6; the match to TRBD1 covers 11 bases. Germline V gene sequence: CDR1 SGHTS, CDR2 YDEGEE. The CDR3 spans 14 residues. With V trimmed by 4 bases and J by 10 bases, 4 bases remained unmatched. The CDR3 protein is CASSGQGARSPLHF. CDR3 nucleotide sequence: TGTGCCAGCAGCGGACAGGGGGCGAGGTCACCCCTCCACTTT.

This rearrangement joins TRBV5-1 to TRBJ1-5, with D tentatively TRBD1 (5 bases). The germline V and J ends were trimmed by 2 bases and 7 bases, with 10 bases remaining between them. CDR1 and CDR2 from the germline V gene are SGHRS and YFSETQ. The CDR3 is 13 residues long. Written as DNA, the CDR3 is TGCGCCAGCAGCTTCAACCAGGGCCAGCCCCAGCATTTT. It yields the protein CASSFNQGQPQHF.

The rearrangement links TRBV5-1 to TRBJ2-7; D unresolved. The ends were cut back, 1 base at V and 4 bases at J, with 15 bases in the middle. CDR3 size: 15 residues. Germline CDR1 SGHRS, CDR2 YFSETQ. This chain's CDR3 is CASSLTTVVDYEQYF. The CDR3 DNA sequence: TGCGCCAGCAGCTTGACGACGGTGGTGGATTACGAGCAGTACTTC. Full variable domain (outside the CDR3, taken from reference TRBV5-1 and TRBJ2-7): KAGVTQTPRYLIKTRGQQVTLSCSPISGHRSVSWYQQTPGQGLQFLFEYFSETQRNKGNFPGRFSGRQFSNSRSEMNVSTLELGDSALYLCASSLTTVVDYEQYFGPGTRLTVT.

This chain connects TRBV2 to TRBJ2-4; D is uncertain. Between the trimmed V and J ends, which lost 7 bases and 10 bases, there was a span of 11 bases. There are 11 residues in the CDR3. The germline gives CDR1 SNHLY, CDR2 FYNNEI. The DNA for the CDR3 is TGTGCCAGCACCCAGACACAGATTCAGTACTTC. This sequence encodes CASTQTQIQYF.

The J gene is TRBJ2-1, the V gene TRBV11-3, with D possibly matching TRBD2 (7 bases). Germline-derived CDR1 and CDR2 are SGHNT and YENEEA. V dropped 8 bases and J dropped 9 bases, with 20 bases sitting between them. This CDR3 region has 14 residues. CDR3 protein: CASRRGGGQGEQFF. The DNA for the CDR3 is TGTGCCAGCCGGAGAGGGGGAGGGCAGGGTGAGCAGTTCTTC.

This chain connects TRBV6-1 to TRBJ2-7, with D hard to call. The CDR3 covers 13 residues. V shed 2 bases and J shed 5 bases, with 10 bases lying between them. Germline V CDR1 and CDR2: MNHNS, SASEGT. The CDR3 nucleotides read TGTGCCAGCAGTGAAACGGGTCGCCACGAGCAGTACTTC. Residues: CASSETGRHEQYF.

A few counts support this clone. This chain connects TRBV4-1 to TRBJ2-7, with D possibly being TRBD2 (5 bases). The CDR3 totals 13 residues. The V gene lost 4 bases and the J gene lost 8 bases, with 15 bases spanning the gap. From germline, CDR1 is MGHRA and CDR2 YSYEKL. CDR3 coding DNA: TGCGCCAGCAGCCCGGGAACCCCTAGTAAGCAGTACTTC. Protein: CASSPGTPSKQYF.

The chain is built from TRBV5-1 and TRBJ1-4; 10 bases are shared with TRBD1. The ends lost 7 bases at V and 7 bases at J; junction bases unmatched: 10. This CDR3 is 15 amino acids long. CDR1 and CDR2 from the germline V gene are SGHRS and YFSETQ. CDR3 in amino acids: CASFKGTGAGEKLFF. The CDR3 nucleotides read TGCGCCAGCTTCAAAGGGACAGGGGCAGGTGAAAAACTGTTTTTT.

This chain joins TRBV7-9 and TRBJ2-7; 9 nucleotides match TRBD1. Losses at the gene ends were 5 bases for V and 5 bases for J; bases not matched to a gene: 7. The V gene's germline CDR1 is SEHNR and CDR2 FQNEAQ (reference sequence). CDR3 length: 14 amino acids. In nucleotides, the CDR3 is TGTGCCAGCAGCCCCCAACAGGGGGCGAACGAGCAGTACTTC. Translating it yields CASSPQQGANEQYF.

J is TRBJ2-3 and V is TRBV30; tentatively, D is TRBD1 or TRBD2 (5 bases each). Trimming removed 5 bases at V and 2 bases at J, with 17 bases between. Per the germline V gene, CDR1 is GTSNPN and CDR2 is SVGIG (reference sequence). The CDR3 contains 15 residues. The CDR3 loop is CAWGDGGRNTDTQYF. CDR3 DNA sequence: TGTGCCTGGGGAGATGGGGGACGAAACACAGATACGCAGTATTTT.

The chain has TRBV6-6 and TRBJ2-7, with 8 positions matching TRBD1. Germline V gives CDR1 MNHNY, CDR2 SVGAGI (reference sequence). The ends lost 0 bases at V and 6 bases at J; junction bases unmatched: 7. The CDR3 totals 15 residues. CDR3 sequence (DNA): TGTGCCAGCAGTTACTCCCCGGGACAGGAAGGCGAGCAGTACTTC. Residues: CASSYSPGQEGEQYF.

V usage is TRBV30 and J usage is TRBJ1-6; 7 nucleotides match TRBD1. The CDR3 is made up of 14 amino acids. The germline V gene has CDR1 GTSNPN and CDR2 SVGIG (reference sequence). With V trimmed by 6 bases and J by 7 bases, 9 bases remained unmatched. The CDR3 sequence: CACSRRGVNSPLHF. DNA of the CDR3: TGTGCCTGCTCCCGCAGGGGGGTCAATTCACCCCTCCACTTT.

The chain carries TRBV2 and TRBJ1-2; no reliable D call. V lost 4 bases, J lost 5 bases, and 11 bases lay in between. The CDR3 sequence is 13 residues long. Germline-derived CDR1 and CDR2 are SNHLY and FYNNEI. The CDR3 DNA follows: TGTGCCAGCAGTGTTCTGAGGGCTTATGGCTACACCTTC. As protein: CASSVLRAYGYTF.

The chain uses TRBV6-5 and TRBJ1-1; 7 bases align to TRBD1. The CDR3 spans 12 residues. V shed 5 bases and J 8 bases; nucleotides not matched to a gene: 5. Per the germline V gene, CDR1 is MNHEY and CDR2 is SVGAGI. The CDR3 sequence is CASSRTGAEAFF. The CDR3 DNA reads TGTGCCAGCAGTCGCACAGGGGCGGAAGCTTTCTTT.

V usage is TRBV2 and J usage is TRBJ2-7, with D unclear. V gave up 5 bases and J gave up 2 bases, with 19 bases separating them. The CDR3 is made up of 16 amino acids. Germline CDR1 and CDR2: SNHLY and FYNNEI. For the CDR3, the DNA is TGTGCCAGCAGTCGCCCCCAGTTTGGCGTCACCTACGAGCAGTACTTC. Its translation is CASSRPQFGVTYEQYF.